This is a list of T cell receptor beta chains from one sample in a study of Ad26.COV2.S vaccination and SARS-CoV-2 variants. TCRdb's copy holds only in-frame clones and misses some; the assay was immunoSEQ multiplex PCR. This sample has about 94,000 clones, with under 90% found just once. The input for sequencing was peripheral blood, taken after recovery from COVID-19. The receptors here all came from a human donor who had recovered from COVID-19. The CDR3 runs from the conserved cysteine through the conserved F or W. The D gene is left open where the match is weak. Rows give clone size only sometimes, using once, few, many, or a class for an expanded clone.

TGTGCCAGCAGCTTTCTGGCTAGCAATCAGCCCCAGCATTTT	CASSFLASNQPQHF	-	TRBJ1-5	-	TRBV7-2
TGTGCCAGCAGTTCGTCGTTGTTCTACGAGCAGTACTTC	CASSSSLFYEQYF	-	TRBJ2-7	-	TRBV27
TGTGCCAGCAGTTACTCGAACACTGAAGCTTTCTTT	CASSYSNTEAFF	-	TRBJ1-1	once	TRBV6-5
TGTGCCAGCAGCTTAATTTGGGAGGATGGCTACACCTTC	CASSLIWEDGYTF	-	TRBJ1-2	-	TRBV7-2
TGTGCCAGCAGTTACGTCGAGACCCAGTACTTC	CASSYVETQYF	-	TRBJ2-5	-	TRBV6-2/TRBV6-3
TGTGCCAGCAGCTTAGGAGGCGGGAGGGTCCACAATGAGCAGTTCTTC	CASSLGGGRVHNEQFF	TRBD2	TRBJ2-1	-	TRBV7-9
TGTGCCATCAGTATAGCGGGAGATACGCAGTATTTT	CAISIAGDTQYF	TRBD2	TRBJ2-3	-	TRBV10-3
TGCGCCAGCAGCTTTTCCGGCGAGCAGTACTTC	CASSFSGEQYF	-	TRBJ2-7	-	TRBV5-1
TGTGCCAGCAGTTTCCGACGACTTGAAAATCAGCCCCAGCATTTT	CASSFRRLENQPQHF	-	TRBJ1-5	-	TRBV28
TGTGCCAGCAGCCAAGATGTTGAGGCTGGAGTGGGGCTGTTCACAGATACGCAGTATTTT	CASSQDVEAGVGLFTDTQYF	-	TRBJ2-3	-	TRBV3-1/TRBV3-2
TGTGCCAGCACATCCTTTCTCCTGGACTTCCGGGGCTCCTACGAGCAGTACTTC	CASTSFLLDFRGSYEQYF	-	TRBJ2-7	-	TRBV6-4
TGCGCCAGCAGTGACCGGACTAACTCCTACGAGCAGTACTTC	CASSDRTNSYEQYF	-	TRBJ2-7	once	TRBV10-1
TGTGCCAGCAGTTCTTTGCTTCGGGGACTAGCGGGGGGGACCGGGGAGCTGTTTTTT	CASSSLLRGLAGGTGELFF	TRBD2	TRBJ2-2	once	TRBV27
TGCGCCAATCAGCCCAGGGGGCGATCCCAGACCCAGTACTTC	CANQPRGRSQTQYF	TRBD1	TRBJ2-5	-	TRBV10-1
TGTGCCAGCAGCAGACTCCAGCCTTGGGACAATGAGCAGTTCTTC	CASSRLQPWDNEQFF	-	TRBJ2-1	few	TRBV3-1/TRBV3-2
TGTGCCAGCAGCCAATTTCGCGGGAGTGGATCCTACAATGAGCAGTTCTTC	CASSQFRGSGSYNEQFF	TRBD2	TRBJ2-1	-	TRBV3-1/TRBV3-2
TGTGCCAGCAGTTCGGATCAGCCCCAGCATTTT	CASSSDQPQHF	-	TRBJ1-5	-	TRBV6-6
TGTGCCAGCAGCTTAACCAAATATAATTCACCCCTCCACTTT	CASSLTKYNSPLHF	-	TRBJ1-6	-	TRBV5-4
TGTGCCAGCAGCTTAAGGGGACCAACCTACAATGAGCAGTTCTTC	CASSLRGPTYNEQFF	-	TRBJ2-1	-	TRBV7-3
TGTGCCAGCAGCCAAGGCTGGCAGCGGGAGGGCCGTGAGCAGTTCTTC	CASSQGWQREGREQFF	TRBD2	TRBJ2-1	-	TRBV3-1/TRBV3-2
TGTGCCAGCAGCCCGGGACTAGCGGAAACCTACGAGCAGTACTTC	CASSPGLAETYEQYF	TRBD2	TRBJ2-7	-	TRBV5-4
TGTGCCAGCAGCCTCCGACAGGGGGCTGATACGCAGTATTTT	CASSLRQGADTQYF	TRBD1	TRBJ2-3	-	TRBV9
TGTGCCAGCAGCCAGCCCAGGGACTATGGCTACACCTTC	CASSQPRDYGYTF	-	TRBJ1-2	-	TRBV12-3/TRBV12-4
TGTGCCAGTAGTATCTTTACAGGGGGCGCTCCGGGGGCCAACGTCCTGACTTTC	CASSIFTGGAPGANVLTF	TRBD1	TRBJ2-6	few	TRBV19
TGCGCCAGCAGCTTAACACTTGGAAACACCATATATTTT	CASSLTLGNTIYF	-	TRBJ1-3	-	TRBV5-1
TGTGCCAGCACCTCTAGCGGGAGCTCCTACAATGAGCAGTTCTTC	CASTSSGSSYNEQFF	TRBD2	TRBJ2-1	-	TRBV6-5
TGCGCCAGCAGCCAAGAACTAGTCCATACGCAGTATTTT	CASSQELVHTQYF	-	TRBJ2-3	once	TRBV4-1
TGTGCCATCAGTGAGTCTTACACCGGGGAGCTGTTTTTT	CAISESYTGELFF	-	TRBJ2-2	once	TRBV10-3
TGTGCCAGCAGTTTTAACGGTGAAGCTTTCTTT	CASSFNGEAFF	-	TRBJ1-1	-	TRBV28
TGTGCCAGCAGCACACGGCGGCGGCTAAACAATCAGCCCCAGCATTTT	CASSTRRRLNNQPQHF	-	TRBJ1-5	-	TRBV5-6
TGTGCCAGCAGCCAAGATTTGGGGTCCTTGGGCTACACCTTC	CASSQDLGSLGYTF	-	TRBJ1-2	-	TRBV14
TGTGCCAGCGGGCGGACATCCTACAATGAGCAGTTCTTC	CASGRTSYNEQFF	-	TRBJ2-1	-	TRBV27
TGTGCCAGCAGTTTCAAAGGGGGAGAGACTGAAGCTTTCTTT	CASSFKGGETEAFF	-	TRBJ1-1	-	TRBV6-2/TRBV6-3
TGCGCCAGCAGCTTCCTTCTAGCGGGAGTTCCCCACGAGCAGTACTTC	CASSFLLAGVPHEQYF	TRBD2	TRBJ2-7	-	TRBV5-1
TGTGCCAGCAGCTTCATTATATTTGGGTCCTACGAGCAGTACTTC	CASSFIIFGSYEQYF	-	TRBJ2-7	-	TRBV5-5
TGTGCCAGCAGAGCCCGTGGGACCCTACTTAGCTACGAGCAGTACTTC	CASRARGTLLSYEQYF	-	TRBJ2-7	-	TRBV2
TGTGCCAGCAGTTCTAGCGGGAGTGAGCAGTTCTTC	CASSSSGSEQFF	TRBD2	TRBJ2-1	-	TRBV12-3/TRBV12-4
TGTGCCAGTAGTCCTATGGAGATGTGGGGCTTGAGCACTGAAGCTTTCTTT	CASSPMEMWGLSTEAFF	-	TRBJ1-1	-	TRBV19
TGTGCCAGCAGTTCGGACAGAGGAGCCAAAAACATTCAGTACTTC	CASSSDRGAKNIQYF	-	TRBJ2-4	few	TRBV6-2/TRBV6-3
TGTGCCAGCAGCGTAACCGGGACAGGGGGGGATGAGCAGTTCTTC	CASSVTGTGGDEQFF	TRBD1	TRBJ2-1	-	TRBV9
TGTGCCACCAGTGAGCCGGGACTGGGGGGAGAGACCCAGTACTTC	CATSEPGLGGETQYF	-	TRBJ2-5	-	TRBV24-1
TGTGCCATCAGCGATACCCGCGGGAGCTCTAGCACAGATACGCAGTATTTT	CAISDTRGSSSTDTQYF	TRBD2	TRBJ2-3	-	TRBV10-3
TGCGCCAGCAGTGAGTCACCCCCTCAGTCTGAAGCTTTCTTT	CASSESPPQSEAFF	-	TRBJ1-1	-	TRBV10-2
TGTGCCAGCAGCCCAGAGGGACTAGCGCGCGAGCAGTACTTC	CASSPEGLAREQYF	TRBD2	TRBJ2-7	-	TRBV4-2
TGTGCCAGCAGCTTAGTTACGGGGAACACTGAAGCTTTCTTT	CASSLVTGNTEAFF	-	TRBJ1-1	-	TRBV11-3
TGTGCCAGCAGTTTATGGGTCGGCGGGGAGCTGTTTTTT	CASSLWVGGELFF	-	TRBJ2-2	-	TRBV28
TGTGCCAGCCGGGGGCAGGGGGGGAACTATGGCTACACCTTC	CASRGQGGNYGYTF	TRBD1	TRBJ1-2	-	TRBV2
TGTGCCAGCAGCCCCCCGGGGGGAGGGGGGCGCGGGGAGACCCAGTACTTC	CASSPPGGGGRGETQYF	-	TRBJ2-5	-	TRBV11-2
TGTGCCAGCAGCGTAGCTGAAAATAGGCCAGAGACCCAGTACTTC	CASSVAENRPETQYF	-	TRBJ2-5	-	TRBV9
TGCAGCGTTCACCCGACTAGCGGGAGTTCCGAGCAGTACTTC	CSVHPTSGSSEQYF	TRBD2	TRBJ2-7	few	TRBV29-1
TGTGCCAGCAGCCAAATCCTAGCGGGAGCAGGTCCAGATACGCAGTATTTT	CASSQILAGAGPDTQYF	TRBD2	TRBJ2-3	-	TRBV4-2
TGTGCCAGCAGCTCTAGGACAGGGTCCTCTGGGGCCAACGTCCTGACTTTC	CASSSRTGSSGANVLTF	TRBD1	TRBJ2-6	-	TRBV11-2
TGCAGCGTCGTTAGGGCCAACTACGAGCAGTACTTC	CSVVRANYEQYF	-	TRBJ2-7	once	TRBV29-1
TGTGCCAGCAGCCTGCTAGCGGGAGGGAACGAGCAGTACTTC	CASSLLAGGNEQYF	TRBD2	TRBJ2-7	-	TRBV6-5